The source of this T cell receptor beta chain is a study of T cell responses to AZD1222 COVID-19 vaccine. About the research overall: Timing groups of about 4 and about 12 weeks for second doses were pooled.

The study's findings and limits: Donors skewed white British and female; clonal diversity was possibly underestimated. Dominant at 160-218 and 743-854, vaccine-associated CD4 TCRs also spanned spike. Without day 14 samples, only post-peak T cell repertoires were studied.

The protocol was immunoSEQ multiplex PCR, while the TCRdb copy is restricted to in-frame clones and leaves out a portion. The sample lists about 150,000 clones; roughly nine tenths were seen once. A note on this clone: As yet, its antigen is unknown.

Germline V lookup: CDR1 SGHTS, CDR2 YDEGEE. This CDR3 contains 16 residues. V was cut by 0 bases and J by 3 bases, with 12 bases left in between. Sequenced here: peripheral blood, sampled on day 0 of AZD1222 vaccination. The V and J genes are TRBV5-8 and TRBJ2-2, with D possibly being TRBD1 (5 bases). The clonotype comes from an adult in good health. Written as DNA, the CDR3 is TGTGCCAGCAGCTTGGGACAGCCCGGGCACACCGGGGAGCTGTTTTTT. Translated: CASSLGQPGHTGELFF.